This T cell receptor (beta chain) was sequenced during a study of shared clonotypes between healthy human individuals. The wider study: Participating donors consisted of a couple of women and a few men aged 18 to 49. Findings of the study overall: Rarefaction revealed incomplete sorted-subset sequencing despite large depth. Deeper or shallower sequencing was expected to change how clonotypes are shared among donors.

Assay: immunoSEQ multiplex PCR; the TCRdb copy retains only in-frame clones and omits some. Among roughly 2.4 million clones listed, about 94% were seen once. This CDR3 spans 17 amino acids. CDR1 WSHSY and CDR2 SAAADI come from the germline V gene. The V segment lost 3 bases and the J segment 7 bases; nucleotides outside the gene matches: 13. For this clone: Its specificity is not known.

The rearrangement links TRBV10-2 to TRBJ2-5; 11 nucleotides agree with TRBD2. Sequencing was performed on naive CD4+ T cells sorted from blood. Subset here: CD45RA+ positively selected. The TCR was taken from a man younger than 35 in good health. This CDR3 reads CASSDAGLAVEMGTQYF. The DNA of the CDR3 is TGCGCCAGCAGTGATGCGGGACTAGCGGTCGAAATGGGGACCCAGTACTTC.